This entry lists 26 T cell receptor beta chains sequenced from one sample in a study of shared clonotypes between healthy human individuals (dated by TCRdb to about 2020). Library prep was done by the immunoSEQ multiplex PCR assay. In its TCRdb copy, this immuneACCESS table keeps in-frame sequences only and misses some clones. Where compared with another copy, unresolved V genes explain less than half of these, and the others have no known cause. The sample table shows 950,000 to 1,300,000 clones, and about 75% are seen once. About 1.5% of the sample comes from the top ten. Sequences were obtained from memory CD4+ T cells sorted from blood. The label giving this sample's cell subset or site can be read as: CD45RA-negative fraction. These receptors originate from a man aged 18-30 years in good health.

This clone was detected only a few times. The chain is built from TRBV19 and TRBJ1-1, with D unresolved. This CDR3 has 13 residues. CDR1 and CDR2 (germline): LNHDA, SQIVND (reference sequence). V lost 3 bases, J lost 5 bases, and 10 bases lay in between. CDR3 in amino acids: CASSMPPATEAFF. DNA for the CDR3: TGTGCCAGTAGTATGCCCCCGGCGACTGAAGCTTTCTTT.

This chain joins TRBV27 and TRBJ2-7; D ambiguous. This CDR3 is 10 amino acids long. Trimming removed 3 bases from V and 7 bases from J, with 4 bases in between. In germline, CDR1 is MNHEY, CDR2 SMNVEV (reference sequence). The chain's CDR3 is CASSFEEQYF. The CDR3 bases are TGTGCCAGCAGTTTCGAAGAGCAGTACTTC.

The J gene is TRBJ2-1, the V gene TRBV18; unclear D gene. V lost 7 bases and J 0 bases, leaving 16 bases between the germline ends. The length of the CDR3 is 16 residues. Germline CDR1 reads KGHSH; CDR2 reads LQKENI. CDR3 DNA sequence: TGTGCCAGCTTCCCCTCAGATCCGGGCTCCTACAATGAGCAGTTCTTC. This translates into CASFPSDPGSYNEQFF. The full variable domain, in which reference TRBV18 and TRBJ2-1 provide the parts outside the CDR3, is NAGVMQNPRHLVRRRGQEARLRCSPMKGHSHVYWYRQLPEEGLKFMVYLQKENIIDESGMPKERFSAEFPKEGPSILRIQQVVRGDSAAYFCASFPSDPGSYNEQFFGPGTRLTVL.

This chain joins TRBV15 and TRBJ1-1; 7 nucleotides agree with TRBD1. The CDR3 loop spans 15 amino acids. The germline V gene encodes CDR1 LNHNV and CDR2 YYDKDF (reference sequence). V trimming: 0 bases; J trimming: 6 bases; junction bases outside the gene matches: 7. The CDR3 sequence: CATSRDRGLIAEAFF. The CDR3 DNA reads TGTGCCACCAGCAGAGATAGGGGGCTCATAGCTGAAGCTTTCTTT.

This clone has just a few counts. V is TRBV7-9 and J is TRBJ2-3, with D hard to call. The CDR3 totals 14 residues. V was trimmed by 4 bases and J by 4 bases, leaving 12 bases between them. Looked up from germline, CDR1 is SEHNR and CDR2 is FQNEAQ (reference sequence). The CDR3, as DNA: TGTGCCAGCAGCTCTGACCCTCCCCCAGATACGCAGTATTTT. It is translated as CASSSDPPPDTQYF.

This chain links TRBV4-3 with TRBJ2-1; maybe TRBD2 (5 bases). Germline CDR1 LGHNA, CDR2 YSLEER. The germline V and J ends were trimmed by 1 base and 13 bases, with 8 bases remaining between them. This CDR3 contains 11 residues. DNA for the CDR3: TGCGCCAGCAGCCAAGCCGGGGTTCAGTTCTTC. This translates into CASSQAGVQFF.

The chain links TRBV30 to TRBJ2-5, with 7 bases identical to TRBD2. Germline V gives CDR1 GTSNPN, CDR2 SVGIG (reference sequence). CDR3 size: 15 residues. The trim removed 5 bases at V and 2 bases at J, leaving 11 bases unmatched. CDR3 residues: CAWGGVLPFQETQYF. The CDR3 DNA reads TGTGCCTGGGGGGGGGTCTTACCCTTTCAAGAGACCCAGTACTTC.

The chain links TRBV6-4 to TRBJ2-1; 8 positions match TRBD1. This CDR3 is 16 amino acids long. The germline V gene encodes CDR1 MRHNA and CDR2 SNTAGT. V lost 3 bases and J lost 4; bases outside the gene matches: 8. The CDR3, as DNA: TGTGCCAGCAGTGATCCCGACAGGGGACTTTACAATGAGCAGTTCTTC. This translates into CASSDPDRGLYNEQFF.

This chain joins TRBV9 and TRBJ1-2, with D unresolved. V lost 6 bases to trimming and J lost 4 bases, with 16 bases between them. CDR3 size: 14 residues. Germline lookup yields CDR1 SGDLS and CDR2 YYNGEE. CDR3 bases: TGTGCCAGCAAAGGACCCGCGAGCGGCTATGGCTACACCTTC. Translated: CASKGPASGYGYTF.

In its sample, this clone was seen many times. The genes are TRBV27 and TRBJ2-7; 9 bases fit TRBD1. With 6 bases clipped from V and 2 bases from J, the junction kept 8 bases outside the gene matches. The V gene's germline CDR1 is MNHEY and CDR2 SMNVEV (reference sequence). CDR3 size: 15 residues. The CDR3 reads CASSKTGGGTYEQYF. The CDR3 nucleotides are TGTGCCAGCAGCAAGACAGGGGGTGGGACCTACGAGCAGTACTTC.

The genes are TRBV18 and TRBJ1-1; no definite D call. The CDR3 runs 14 residues. V was pared by 1 base and J by 2 bases, with 8 bases between. CDR1 KGHSH and CDR2 LQKENI come from the germline V gene. The CDR3, as DNA: TGTGCCAGCTCACCACGGAGTCTTAACACTGAAGCTTTCTTT. Its translation is CASSPRSLNTEAFF.

This sequence joins TRBV18 and TRBJ1-2; D call uncertain. The germline CDR1 and CDR2 sequences are KGHSH and LQKENI. This CDR3 region has 14 residues. Trimming took off 2 bases at V and 0 bases at J, with 7 bases between the two ends. In nucleotides, the CDR3 is TGTGCCAGCTCACCAAGCCAGTCTAACTATGGCTACACCTTC. Translated, it gives CASSPSQSNYGYTF.

V gene TRBV9 combines with J gene TRBJ1-3; weak D call: TRBD1 (5 bases). The CDR3 covers 15 residues. Germline CDR1 SGDLS, CDR2 YYNGEE. Trimming left V 6 bases short and J 0 bases short, with 13 bases between. CDR3 sequence: CASTQGGGSGNTIYF. In nucleotides, the CDR3 is TGTGCCAGCACCCAGGGTGGGGGCTCTGGAAACACCATATATTTT.

This rearrangement joins TRBV6-6 to TRBJ1-5, with unresolved D. The germline V gene encodes CDR1 MNHNY and CDR2 SVGAGI (reference sequence). The CDR3 is 15 residues long. The ends were cut back, 0 bases at V and 5 bases at J, with 11 bases in the middle. CDR3 DNA: TGTGCCAGCAGTTACTCCCTGCCGGAGTATCAGCCCCAGCATTTT. This sequence encodes CASSYSLPEYQPQHF.

This chain connects TRBV28 to TRBJ2-3, with D possibly matching TRBD1 (6 bases). Germline V gene sequence: CDR1 MDHEN, CDR2 SYDVKM. The CDR3 runs to 15 residues. Trimming removed 2 bases at V and 1 base at J, with 10 bases between. The CDR3 protein is CASSLGGPGTDTQYF. As DNA, the CDR3 is TGTGCCAGCAGTTTAGGGGGCCCGGGCACAGATACGCAGTATTTT.

This clone has only one observation. The J gene is TRBJ2-3, the V gene TRBV6-5; a possible D gene is TRBD2 (6 bases). Per the germline V gene, CDR1 is MNHEY and CDR2 is SVGAGI. The CDR3 totals 13 residues. Trimming stripped 7 bases from V and 3 bases from J, with 11 bases between. The CDR3 spells CASIGGLTDTQYF. In DNA, the CDR3 is TGTGCCAGCATTGGGGGACTGACAGATACGCAGTATTTT.

The V call is TRBV19, the J call TRBJ2-5, with unresolved D. The length of the CDR3 is 14 residues. CDR1 and CDR2 from the germline V gene are LNHDA and SQIVND (reference sequence). The germline V and J ends were trimmed by 6 bases and 10 bases, with 21 bases remaining between them. The CDR3 nucleotides are TGTGCCAGTAGCCCCCAAGGCTCTAGATCTATCCAGTACTTC. It translates to CASSPQGSRSIQYF.

The chain links TRBV11-2 to TRBJ2-2; no clear D gene. CDR1 and CDR2 (germline): SGHAT, FQNNGV. The CDR3 totals 14 residues. The V and J ends lost 5 bases and 3 bases respectively, with 10 bases between them. The CDR3 nucleotides read TGTGCCAGCAGCAGAGGACGAGACACCGGGGAGCTGTTTTTT. It specifies CASSRGRDTGELFF. The entire variable domain, with the rest obtained from reference TRBV11-2 and TRBJ2-2, is as follows: EAGVAQSPRYKIIEKRQSVAFWCNPISGHATLYWYQQILGQGPKLLIQFQNNGVVDDSQLPKDRFSAERLKGVDSTLKIQPAKLEDSAVYLCASSRGRDTGELFFGEGSRLTVL.

The chain joins TRBV28 to TRBJ1-2, with TRBD1 as a possible D gene (5 bases). V was shortened by 3 bases and J by 7 bases, with 9 bases between the two germline ends. Looked up from germline, CDR1 is MDHEN and CDR2 is SYDVKM. The CDR3 is made up of 12 amino acids. CDR3 bases: TGTGCCAGCAGTTTCCAGGGACGTGGCTACACCTTC. Translation gives CASSFQGRGYTF.

This chain connects TRBV18 to TRBJ2-1, with 9 bases fitting TRBD1. Germline lookup yields CDR1 KGHSH and CDR2 LQKENI. CDR3 length: 16 residues. V lost 3 bases to trimming and J lost 6 bases; unmatched junction nucleotides: 9. This CDR3 reads CASSPPGQGSVNEQFF. DNA of the CDR3: TGTGCCAGCTCACCCCCGGGACAGGGATCGGTCAATGAGCAGTTCTTC.

The gene calls are TRBV7-5 and TRBJ2-3. TRBV7-5 is a pseudogene. This CDR3 contains 12 residues. DNA of the CDR3: TGTGCCAGAAGCTTAGTGGGGGATACGCAGTATTTT. It is translated as CARSLVGDTQYF.

V usage is TRBV11-2 and J usage is TRBJ1-1; D not certain. The germline CDR1 and CDR2 sequences are SGHAT and FQNNGV. The CDR3 contains 15 residues. V dropped 5 bases and J dropped 0 bases, with 13 bases sitting between them. Here the CDR3 DNA reads TGTGCCAGCAGCGTGGACGGGCGCATGAACACTGAAGCTTTCTTT. This encodes CASSVDGRMNTEAFF.

This clone was seen more than once but under ten times. The CDR3 DNA is TGTGCCAGCAGTTACACCACTGAAGCTTTCTTT. Its protein product is CASSYTTEAFF. This sequence joins TRBV6-6 and TRBJ1-1; D gene uncertain. The germline V gene has CDR1 MNHNY and CDR2 SVGAGI (reference sequence). V gave up 2 bases and J gave up 4 bases, with 2 bases separating them. The CDR3 runs 11 residues.

This clone was found many times. The V gene is TRBV5-6, the J gene TRBJ1-2; 8 positions match TRBD1. Trimming at V came to 2 bases and at J to 1 base, leaving 7 bases not matched to a gene. The germline V gene encodes CDR1 SGHDT and CDR2 YYEEEE. The CDR3 totals 16 residues. The CDR3 here is CASSFTGTGINYGYTF. The CDR3 coding sequence is TGTGCCAGCAGCTTCACCGGGACAGGAATTAACTATGGCTACACCTTC.

A word on this clone: Other DNA sequences in the sample encode the same CDR3. The rearrangement joins TRBV15 to TRBJ2-7; no clear D. The CDR3 length is 12 residues. The germline gives CDR1 LNHNV, CDR2 YYDKDF (reference sequence). V lost 1 base and J 4 bases, leaving 5 bases between the germline ends. This chain's CDR3 is CATSRGGYEQYF. The CDR3 DNA follows: TGTGCCACCAGCAGAGGGGGATACGAGCAGTACTTC.

V is TRBV18 and J is TRBJ1-6, with a possible D match to TRBD1 (5 bases). Between the trimmed V and J ends, which lost 2 bases and 9 bases, there was a span of 11 bases. CDR1 is KGHSH, CDR2 LQKENI, per germline. This CDR3 spans 14 amino acids. The CDR3 DNA reads TGTGCCAGCTCACCAATTAGGGGAGGTTCACCCCTCCACTTT. It is translated as CASSPIRGGSPLHF.